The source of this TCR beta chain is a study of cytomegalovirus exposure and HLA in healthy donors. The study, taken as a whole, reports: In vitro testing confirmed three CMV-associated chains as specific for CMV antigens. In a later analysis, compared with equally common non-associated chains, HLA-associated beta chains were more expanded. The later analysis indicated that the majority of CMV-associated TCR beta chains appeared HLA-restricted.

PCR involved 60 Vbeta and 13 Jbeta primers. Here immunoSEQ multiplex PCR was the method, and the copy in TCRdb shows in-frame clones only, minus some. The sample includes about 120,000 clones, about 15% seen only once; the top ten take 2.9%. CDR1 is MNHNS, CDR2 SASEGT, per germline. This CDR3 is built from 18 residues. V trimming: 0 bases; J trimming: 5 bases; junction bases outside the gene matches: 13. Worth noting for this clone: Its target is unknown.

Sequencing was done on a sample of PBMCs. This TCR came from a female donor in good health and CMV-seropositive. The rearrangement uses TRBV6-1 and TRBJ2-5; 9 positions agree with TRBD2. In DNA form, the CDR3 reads TGTGCCAGCAGTGAAGCGGTGCCGGGACTAGCTGATCGGGAGACCCAGTACTTC. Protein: CASSEAVPGLADRETQYF.